Shown below are 8 T cell receptor beta chains from a single sample sequenced in a study of T cell repertoires in cytomegalovirus infection. One entry per CDR3 protein, called by TCRdb with MiXCR from the reads. Seen here are around 530,000 distinct CDR3 sequences, about a quarter observed once, and the top ten hold around 13%. Sequencing used PBMCs. These receptors originate from a human donor in good health (CMV status not recorded). Some clones in this sample may be carry-over from other donors' samples.

This clonotype has more than one count but fewer than ten. The V and J genes are TRBV12-3 or TRBV12-4 and TRBJ1-5, with 7 positions matching TRBD1. After removal of 5 bases from V and 6 bases from J, the junction contained 7 bases not matched to a gene. The CDR3 runs to 14 residues. The CDR3 is CASSPQGLGQPQHF. The CDR3 region has the DNA TGTGCCAGCAGTCCACAGGGGCTTGGTCAGCCCCAGCATTTT.

V usage is TRBV4-3 and J usage is TRBJ1-5, with D hard to call. The CDR3 covers 15 residues. V gave up 0 bases and J gave up 4 bases, with 10 bases separating them. The germline CDR1 and CDR2 sequences are LGHNA and YSLEER. CDR3 sequence: CASSQEIGENQPQHF. CDR3 nucleotides: TGCGCCAGCAGCCAAGAAATCGGTGAAAATCAGCCCCAGCATTTT.

This chain uses TRBV30 with TRBJ1-2, with D perhaps matching TRBD1 (6 bases). Germline CDR1 is GTSNPN and CDR2 is SVGIG (reference sequence). Trimming took off 5 bases at V and 6 bases at J, with 13 bases between the two ends. This CDR3 is built from 12 residues. The CDR3 sequence: CAWEITGHGYTF. The CDR3 DNA is TGTGCCTGGGAGATAACAGGGCATGGCTACACCTTC. The full variable domain, in which reference TRBV30 and TRBJ1-2 provide the parts outside the CDR3, is SQTIHQWPATLVQPVGSPLSLECTVEGTSNPNLYWYRQAAGRGLQLLFYSVGIGQISSEVPQNLSASRPQDRQFILSSKKLLLSDSGFYLCAWEITGHGYTFGSGTRLTVV.

This clonotype occurred a few times. This chain joins TRBV7-3 and TRBJ2-5; unclear D gene. The V gene's germline CDR1 is SGHTA and CDR2 FQGTGA. The length of the CDR3 is 12 residues. The V and J ends lost 5 bases and 4 bases respectively, with 8 bases between them. The CDR3 loop is CASSPMGETQYF. CDR3 in DNA: TGTGCCAGCAGCCCAATGGGAGAGACCCAGTACTTC.

The V gene is TRBV29-1, the J gene TRBJ2-7, with D tentatively TRBD1 (8 bases). Per the germline V gene, CDR1 is SQVTM and CDR2 is ANQGSEA. This CDR3 has 14 amino acids. V was trimmed by 4 bases and J by 1 base, leaving 14 bases between them. The CDR3 nucleotides are TGCAGCGTTGCGGGGGGACAGGTATCCTACGAGCAGTACTTC. It yields the protein CSVAGGQVSYEQYF.

The chain joins TRBV5-6 to TRBJ2-1, with D hard to call. The V gene lost 1 base and the J gene lost 9 bases, with 14 bases spanning the gap. This CDR3 spans 14 amino acids. The germline gives CDR1 SGHDT, CDR2 YYEEEE. The CDR3 DNA is TGTGCCAGCAGCTTGTTCGGCCGGTCGGGTGAGCAGTTCTTC. Translating gives CASSLFGRSGEQFF.

The chain has TRBV4-1 and TRBJ2-3; 7 nucleotides line up with TRBD1. The germline gives CDR1 MGHRA, CDR2 YSYEKL. The CDR3 sequence is 16 residues long. V shed 2 bases and J 2 bases; nucleotides not matched to a gene: 7. The CDR3 coding sequence is TGCGCCAGCAGCCAACGGCAGGGGGTGGCCACAGATACGCAGTATTTT. It yields the protein CASSQRQGVATDTQYF.

This clonotype showed up many times. The chain combines TRBV28 with TRBJ1-2, with 8 nucleotides matching TRBD1. The CDR3 totals 14 residues. The trim removed 3 bases at V and 8 bases at J, leaving 8 bases unmatched. The germline V gene encodes CDR1 MDHEN and CDR2 SYDVKM. CDR3: CASSLSQGARGYTF. Here the CDR3 DNA reads TGTGCCAGCAGTTTGTCTCAGGGGGCGCGGGGCTACACCTTC.